These 5 T cell receptor beta chains came from one sample sequenced in a study of shared clonotypes between healthy human individuals. TCRdb's copy holds only in-frame clones and misses some; the assay was immunoSEQ multiplex PCR. The table includes about half a million clones, around 80% detected once. The sample taken for sequencing was PBMCs. These receptors came from a woman in her 40s in good health. Some clones in this sample may be carry-over from other donors' samples.

This rearrangement joins TRBV15 to TRBJ2-5, with D perhaps assigned TRBD1 or TRBD2 (5 bases each). The CDR3 runs 16 residues. CDR1 is LNHNV and CDR2 is YYDKDF in the germline V gene (reference sequence). Trimming removed 0 bases from V and 0 bases from J, with 11 bases in between. The CDR3 protein is CATSRDRDPYQETQYF. The CDR3 DNA reads as TGTGCCACCAGCAGAGATCGGGACCCATACCAAGAGACCCAGTACTTC.

This sequence joins TRBV30 and TRBJ2-5, with 9 bases fitting TRBD2. The CDR3 runs to 15 residues. Germline trimming cut 4 bases from V and 3 bases from J; bases unmatched to any gene: 9. CDR1 GTSNPN and CDR2 SVGIG come from the germline V gene (reference sequence). CDR3 sequence reads: CAWTRASGVKETQYF. The CDR3 DNA reads TGTGCCTGGACACGGGCTAGCGGGGTCAAAGAGACCCAGTACTTC.

In this sample, this clone turned up a few times. This sequence joins TRBV7-3 and TRBJ2-1; D is unclear. The CDR3 covers 15 residues. The V and J ends lost 4 bases and 0 bases respectively, with 10 bases between them. The germline V gene encodes CDR1 SGHTA and CDR2 FQGTGA. CDR3 residues: CASSYGRSSYNEQFF. The CDR3 DNA reads TGTGCCAGCAGCTACGGGCGCTCCTCCTACAATGAGCAGTTCTTC.

In this sample, this clone turned up a few times. The chain combines TRBV7-3 with TRBJ2-1; perhaps D is TRBD1 or TRBD2 (5 bases each). This CDR3 has 15 residues. CDR1 SGHTA and CDR2 FQGTGA come from the germline V gene. Deletions cut 5 bases from V and 4 bases from J, with 15 bases between. The CDR3 region has the DNA TGTGCCAGCAGCCAAGGGAGACAGCGATACAATGAGCAGTTCTTC. It encodes CASSQGRQRYNEQFF.

This clone has a count of ten or more. V and J are TRBV10-2 and TRBJ1-1, with D perhaps matching TRBD1 (5 bases). CDR1 WSHSY and CDR2 SAAADI come from the germline V gene. The CDR3 is 15 residues long. Trimming removed 11 bases from V and 6 bases from J, with 25 bases in between. The CDR3 DNA follows: TGCGCCTCGGGGGAGGCGGACCGTCGGGGTCCTGAAGCTTTCTTT. Encoded protein: CASGEADRRGPEAFF.